The 6 T cell receptor beta chains in this list originate from one sample, sequenced in a study of cytomegalovirus exposure and HLA in healthy donors. The PCR made use of 60 Vbeta and 13 Jbeta primers. Assay used: immunoSEQ multiplex PCR; TCRdb lists only in-frame clones, some missing. Of about 150,000 clones listed, approximately 80% are singletons. The sample consisted of PBMCs. Receptors were obtained from a woman between 35 and 50 years old in good health and CMV-seronegative.

DNA for the CDR3: TGCGCCAGCAGCCACGGGACAGGGGGACTAGCGGGAGATGACGAGCAGTACTTC. Translation: CASSHGTGGLAGDDEQYF. This sequence joins TRBV4-3 and TRBJ2-7, with TRBD2 identical over 14 bases. J was trimmed by 5 bases and V by 3 bases; bases with no gene match: 12. The germline V gene has CDR1 LGHNA and CDR2 YSLEER. The CDR3 loop spans 18 amino acids.

The J gene is TRBJ2-1, the V gene TRBV7-3; D is unclear. The germline gives CDR1 SGHTA, CDR2 FQGTGA. Trimming stripped 4 bases from V and 6 bases from J, with 10 bases between. The CDR3 consists of 13 residues. For the CDR3, the DNA is TGTGCCAGCAGCTCCCTATCGGGCAATGAGCAGTTCTTC. It codes for CASSSLSGNEQFF.

The chain carries TRBV6-5 and TRBJ2-1; 9 bases map to TRBD1. The CDR3 length is 14 residues. J was trimmed by 9 bases and V by 4 bases; bases with no gene match: 7. CDR1 and CDR2 from the germline V gene are MNHEY and SVGAGI. The CDR3 DNA reads as TGTGCCAGCAGTTCCGGGACAGGGTGGGGTGAGCAGTTCTTC. Translating gives CASSSGTGWGEQFF.

This rearrangement joins TRBV11-2 to TRBJ2-1; weak D call: TRBD2 (5 bases). Trimming removed 5 bases from V and 2 bases from J, with 16 bases in between. The length of the CDR3 is 16 residues. Germline-derived CDR1 and CDR2 are SGHAT and FQNNGV. CDR3 sequence: CASSQLGAITYNEQFF. The CDR3 nucleotides read TGTGCCAGCAGCCAGTTGGGAGCGATCACCTACAATGAGCAGTTCTTC. The variable domain in full, completed from reference TRBV11-2 and TRBJ2-1, reads EAGVAQSPRYKIIEKRQSVAFWCNPISGHATLYWYQQILGQGPKLLIQFQNNGVVDDSQLPKDRFSAERLKGVDSTLKIQPAKLEDSAVYLCASSQLGAITYNEQFFGPGTRLTVL.

The chain employs TRBV27 and TRBJ1-1; tentatively, D is TRBD1 (6 bases). Trimming removed 5 bases at V and 4 bases at J, with 17 bases between. The CDR3 loop spans 15 amino acids. The germline CDR1 and CDR2 sequences are MNHEY and SMNVEV (reference sequence). The DNA of the CDR3 is TGTGCCAGCAGTGCCCGCCGAGGGGGTGGCACTGAAGCTTTCTTT. This sequence encodes CASSARRGGGTEAFF.

The genes are TRBV6-6 and TRBJ1-1, with unresolved D. The CDR3 extends over 13 amino acids. CDR1 and CDR2 from the germline V gene are MNHNY and SVGAGI (reference sequence). Between the trimmed V and J ends, which lost 4 bases and 11 bases, there was a span of 17 bases. The CDR3 bases are TGTGCCAGCAGTTCTCAGGCCGGTCTTTGTGCTTTCTTT. Amino acid sequence: CASSSQAGLCAFF.